Listed below are T cell receptor beta chains from one sample, sequenced in a study of siplizumab effects on memory and regulatory T cells. Generated by immunoSEQ multiplex PCR, the TCRdb table keeps only in-frame clones and is missing some. The repertoire includes 85,000 to 130,000 clones, more than 90% of them detected once, and roughly 2.7% sits in the top ten. The specimen sequenced was CD4+ T cells sorted from blood. These receptors all stem from a human donor in good health. Some clones in this sample may be carry-over from other donors' samples. The CDR3 runs from the conserved cysteine through the conserved F or W. D genes are given only for firm matches. The size of a clone is reported for some rows only, either as once, few or many, or as a class for expanded clones.

>once|.|TRBV11-2|TRBJ2-1
CASSFNEQFF
TGTGCCAGCAGCTTCAATGAGCAGTTCTTC
>.|.|TRBV7-9|TRBJ2-1
CASSLLDPYVGDEQFF
TGTGCCAGCAGCTTATTGGATCCATATGTGGGGGATGAGCAGTTCTTC
>once|.|TRBV28|TRBJ1-2
CASSLWGETYGYTF
TGTGCCAGCAGTTTATGGGGAGAGACCTATGGCTACACCTTC
>.|.|TRBV5-1|TRBJ1-1
CASSEGPNPMNTEAFF
TGCGCCAGCAGCGAGGGACCGAACCCCATGAACACTGAAGCTTTCTTT
>once|.|TRBV5-1|TRBJ2-1
CASSSWTTRDYNEQFF
TGCGCCAGCAGCTCCTGGACTACCAGGGACTACAATGAGCAGTTCTTC
>.|TRBD2|TRBV11-3|TRBJ2-3
CASSSGLAQSTDTQYF
TGTGCCAGCAGCTCTGGACTAGCACAGAGCACAGATACGCAGTATTTT
>.|TRBD1|TRBV18|TRBJ2-6
CASSPRGQGGSGANVLTF
TGTGCCAGCTCACCTAGAGGACAGGGGGGCTCTGGGGCCAACGTCCTGACTTTC
>.|TRBD1|TRBV19|TRBJ1-1
CASSRAGQGNTEAFF
TGTGCCAGTAGTCGTGCCGGACAGGGGAACACTGAAGCTTTCTTT
>.|.|TRBV28|TRBJ1-2
CASSLWENYGYTF
TGTGCCAGCAGTTTATGGGAGAACTATGGCTACACCTTC
>once|.|TRBV7-2|TRBJ2-3
CASSLGLASDTQYF
TGTGCCAGCAGCTTAGGCTTGGCTAGCGATACGCAGTATTTT
>.|TRBD2|TRBV9|TRBJ2-1
CASSVGGGRYNEQFF
TGTGCCAGCAGCGTAGGCGGGGGGCGGTACAATGAGCAGTTCTTC
>.|.|TRBV2|TRBJ2-2
CASSFSARQEDTGELFF
TGTGCCAGCAGTTTTTCCGCGAGACAGGAGGACACCGGGGAGCTGTTTTTT
>.|.|TRBV7-3|TRBJ2-3
CASSSQASSTDTQYF
TGTGCCAGCAGCTCGCAAGCTTCTAGCACAGATACGCAGTATTTT
>.|TRBD1|TRBV9|TRBJ1-1
CASSVDGRGIGTEAFF
TGTGCCAGCAGCGTAGACGGCAGGGGGATTGGCACTGAAGCTTTCTTT
>.|TRBD1|TRBV6-4|TRBJ1-2
CASSSGTARRYGYTF
TGTGCCAGCAGTTCCGGGACAGCCCGTCGCTATGGCTACACCTTC
>.|.|TRBV5-8|TRBJ2-1
CASSFSWDNNEQFF
TGTGCCAGCAGCTTCTCCTGGGACAACAATGAGCAGTTCTTC
>.|.|TRBV19|TRBJ1-6
CASSSQARDSPLHF
TGTGCCAGCTCCTCCCAGGCGAGGGATTCACCCCTCCACTTT
>few|TRBD1|TRBV12-5|TRBJ1-3
CASGSGQGVSGNTIYF
TGTGCTAGTGGTTCGGGACAGGGTGTCTCTGGAAACACCATATATTTT
>.|.|TRBV27|TRBJ1-2
CASSSTRGGGYTF
TGTGCCAGCAGTTCAACACGTGGGGGAGGCTACACCTTC
>.|.|TRBV7-3|TRBJ2-3
CASSLTSPDTQYF
TGTGCCAGCAGCTTAACTAGCCCAGATACGCAGTATTTT
>.|.|TRBV15|TRBJ1-1
CATSRVGNTEAFF
TGTGCCACCAGCAGAGTAGGGAACACTGAAGCTTTCTTT
>.|.|TRBV6-6|TRBJ2-1
CASRGYNEQFF
TGTGCCAGCAGGGGTTACAATGAGCAGTTCTTC
>.|.|TRBV2|TRBJ2-7
CASRARGGEFYEQYF
TGTGCCAGCAGGGCCAGGGGGGGCGAGTTCTACGAGCAGTACTTC
>.|.|TRBV7-9|TRBJ1-4
CASSETEKLFF
TGTGCCAGCAGCGAGACTGAAAAACTGTTTTTT
>.|TRBD1|TRBV7-9|TRBJ1-1
CASSSWTGTEAFF
TGTGCCAGCAGCTCTTGGACAGGCACTGAAGCTTTCTTT
>.|.|TRBV18|TRBJ1-2
CASSPPSVINGYTF
TGTGCCAGCTCACCACCGTCCGTCATTAATGGCTACACCTTC
>.|TRBD1|TRBV9|TRBJ1-2
CASSVDRGRGFYGYTF
TGTGCCAGCAGCGTGGACAGGGGTCGAGGGTTCTATGGCTACACCTTC
>.|TRBD1|TRBV6-6|TRBJ2-7
CASSYPVQGASYEQYF
TGTGCCAGCAGTTATCCAGTACAGGGGGCCTCCTACGAGCAGTACTTC
>.|.|TRBV5-1|TRBJ2-2
CASSSSRDSTTGELFF
TGCGCCAGCAGCTCTTCCAGGGACTCAACAACCGGGGAGCTGTTTTTT
>.|TRBD2|TRBV9|TRBJ2-6
CASSVSGSTISGANVLTF
TGTGCCAGCAGCGTTAGCGGGAGCACTATCTCTGGGGCCAACGTCCTGACTTTC
>.|TRBD1|TRBV19|TRBJ1-5
CAASGDRGGGRNQPQHF
TGTGCCGCCTCAGGGGACAGGGGAGGGGGTCGCAATCAGCCCCAGCATTTT